The entry that follows covers one T cell receptor (beta chain) sequence. The source of the sample is a study of blood T cell repertoires in COVID-19. CDR1 and CDR2 from the germline V gene are MGHRA and YSYEKL. V shed 0 bases, J shed 2 bases, and the junction held 7 bases outside the gene matches. The CDR3 spans 17 residues. The assay was immunoSEQ multiplex PCR, and TCRdb's table has in-frame clones only and misses some. The sample lists about 250,000 clones, around nine tenths occurring once. Sequencing was done on a sample of peripheral blood. The chain couples TRBV4-1 to TRBJ1-3; 7 bases are shared with TRBD1. This clonotype was obtained from a man aged 25-45 years with COVID-19, enrolled during active disease. This CDR3 is CASSQERSRGPGNTIYF. The DNA of the CDR3 is TGCGCCAGCAGCCAAGAGAGGTCGAGGGGGCCTGGAAACACCATATATTTT.